This T cell receptor beta chain was found in a study of T cell repertoires in ileal Crohn's disease (dated by TCRdb to about 2019). Notes on the research overall: At the time of surgery, approximately 35% of patients were active smokers, and the median duration of disease was 6.5 to 8 years. All patients had surgery for a complication: stricturing disease in 61% and penetrating disease in about 39%. Roughly half of the patients were given postoperative therapy, with approximately 17 on anti-TNF agents and about a dozen on thiopurines. The M6 samples were biopsies of the neoterminal ileum collected during postoperative colonoscopy. TCR repertoire analysis was performed in about 59 Crohn's disease patients drawn from a prospective multicentre cohort. The study ran alongside a multicentre cohort designed to identify predictors of early endoscopic recurrence after ileocolonic resection. A Rutgeerts score above i0 was used to define endoscopic postoperative recurrence. The study sequenced about 150 mucosal samples from some 62 patients, taken at several locations on the surgical specimen and at postoperative endoscopy.

In light of the paper, this sample's time point label describes: neoterminal ileum biopsy at postoperative endoscopy, about 6 months after surgery. To be eligible, patients had to be adults with ileal or ileocolonic Crohn's disease and an indication for ileocolonic resection. Before DNA extraction, whole ileal mucosal biopsies were kept frozen at -80 degrees C. A TRizol-based method was used to extract genomic DNA from the frozen whole biopsies, and the DNA was quantified with a NanoDrop 2000 spectrophotometer. Around 500 nanograms of biopsy DNA per sample were submitted for commercial TCRB immunosequencing. Adaptive Biotechnology amplified CDR3 regions from genomic DNA with a two-step multiplex PCR that controlled for amplification bias. Primers for every V and J gene segment were used in the first PCR, and barcodes and Illumina adapters were added in the second PCR. An Illumina instrument was used to sequence the CDR3 libraries. The original pipeline was this. Analysis combined the vendor-provided pipelines with custom analysis of raw data in R/Bioconductor under R version 3.3.0. Clonality, which ranges from 0 to 1, was calculated as the inverse of the normalised Shannon entropy across all productive clones. High-frequency clones were defined as the repertoire share of the top 100 clones, retaining only clones passing a 95% confidence test. Repertoire diversity was measured with the Simpson index, and overlap between samples was measured with the Morisita-Horn index. TCRdb holds this immuneACCESS table with in-frame rearrangements only. Some clones are missing; in checked studies, unresolved V genes explain under half, and the rest has no known cause. Clonal size and the V and J genes are those of that table, whereas D and trimming came from the DNA. The sample table records about 3,700 clones; just over 70% of these occur just once. The ten top clones hold around 8% of the sample.

In the germline V gene, CDR1 corresponds to MNHNS and CDR2 to SASEGT. The germline ends are 7 bases apart after V is trimmed by 7 bases and J by 7 bases. Counted from cysteine to phenylalanine, this CDR3 has 11 amino acids. Just CDR3 DNA is preserved here, 33 bases in frame from base 1. The paper as a whole reports these results and caveats: Compared with CD4 T cells, sorted CD8 T cells contained more high-frequency clones, which suggests that the mucosal expansions were mostly CD8. Higher high-frequency clone percentages at surgery were associated with endoscopic recurrence; all patients with clonality above 26.8% (18/57) had recurrence. Only a subgroup of patients, of unstated size, had mucosal CD4 and CD8 T cells sorted and sequenced. The timing of postoperative endoscopy varied within the first year after surgery, and the median delay was roughly 6.5 months. Compared with non-smokers, patients who were active smokers at surgery showed a significantly higher proportion of clonal expansions (roughly 26% vs 20%, p=0.02).

A note on this clone: Its antigen is currently not known. Per-base qualities were not stored, and no clone one base away is much larger.

The TCR originated in an adult with Crohn's disease. The rearranged segments are TRBV6-1 and TRBJ2-2; the D gene cannot be named for sure. Sequences were obtained from ileal tissue. The CDR3 amino acid sequence is: CASTLRGELFF. The DNA sequence reads TGTGCCAGCACCCTCCGCGGGGAGCTGTTTTTT.